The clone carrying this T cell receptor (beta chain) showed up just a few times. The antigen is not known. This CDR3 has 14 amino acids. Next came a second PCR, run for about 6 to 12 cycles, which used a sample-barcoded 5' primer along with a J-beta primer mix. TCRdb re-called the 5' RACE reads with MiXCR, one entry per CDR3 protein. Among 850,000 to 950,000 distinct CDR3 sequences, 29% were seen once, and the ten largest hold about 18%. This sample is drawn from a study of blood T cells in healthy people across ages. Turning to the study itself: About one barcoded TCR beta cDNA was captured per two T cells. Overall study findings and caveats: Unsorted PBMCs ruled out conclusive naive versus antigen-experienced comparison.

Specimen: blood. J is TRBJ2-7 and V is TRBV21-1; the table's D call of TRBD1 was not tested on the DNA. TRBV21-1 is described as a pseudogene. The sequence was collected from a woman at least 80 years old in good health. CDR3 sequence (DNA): TGTGCCAGCAGCATTCCAACAGGGGATAACGAGCAGTACTTC. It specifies CASSIPTGDNEQYF.